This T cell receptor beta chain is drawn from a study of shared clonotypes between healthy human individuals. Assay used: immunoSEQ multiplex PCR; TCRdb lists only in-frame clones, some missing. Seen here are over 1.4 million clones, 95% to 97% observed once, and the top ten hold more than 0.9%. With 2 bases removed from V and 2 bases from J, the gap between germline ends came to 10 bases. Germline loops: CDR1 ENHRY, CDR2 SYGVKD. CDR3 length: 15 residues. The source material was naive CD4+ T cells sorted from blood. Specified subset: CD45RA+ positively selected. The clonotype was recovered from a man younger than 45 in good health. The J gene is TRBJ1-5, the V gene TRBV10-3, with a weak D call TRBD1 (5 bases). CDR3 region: CAISEGTVGNQPQHF. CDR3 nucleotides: TGTGCCATCAGTGAGGGGACGGTGGGCAATCAGCCCCAGCATTTT.